The 32 T cell receptor beta chains listed next were all sequenced from one sample in a study of blood T cell repertoires in COVID-19. The method was immunoSEQ multiplex PCR; TCRdb's version includes in-frame clones alone and lacks a portion of them. The sample lists roughly 150,000 clones, 84% occurring once. Specimen: peripheral blood. These receptors were collected from a human donor in a cohort sampled during active COVID-19.

This chain connects TRBV6-5 to TRBJ2-1, with TRBD1 matching over 10 bases. Trimming cost V 9 bases and J 4 bases; bases outside gene matches: 6. Per germline, CDR1 MNHEY and CDR2 SVGAGI. This CDR3 is 14 amino acids long. CDR3 bases: TGTGCCAGTTTGACAGGGGGCGCTTACAATGAGCAGTTCTTC. Its protein is CASLTGGAYNEQFF.

The chain joins TRBV6-1 to TRBJ1-5; 7 positions agree with TRBD1. V was pared by 0 bases and J by 9 bases, with 14 bases of the junction left unmatched. Germline values: CDR1 MNHNS, CDR2 SASEGT. This CDR3 has 17 residues. DNA of the CDR3: TGTGCCAGCAGTGAAGCCGGGATACAGGGGTTCGGGAGGCCCCAGCATTTT. Its protein product is CASSEAGIQGFGRPQHF.

This clone came up once. The chain joins TRBV7-3 to TRBJ1-1, with D unresolved. The CDR3 covers 13 residues. Trimming took 0 bases from V and 3 from J, leaving 5 bases between them. Germline V gene lookup returns CDR1 SGHTA and CDR2 FQGTGA. Here the CDR3 reads CASSLTTYTEAFF. CDR3 nucleotides: TGTGCCAGCAGCTTAACGACATACACTGAAGCTTTCTTT. Using reference TRBV7-3 and TRBJ1-1 for the parts outside the CDR3, the full variable domain is GAGVSQTPSNKVTEKGKYVELRCDPISGHTALYWYRQSLGQGPEFLIYFQGTGAADDSGLPNDRFFAVRPEGSVSTLKIQRTERGDSAVYLCASSLTTYTEAFFGQGTRLTVV.

V usage is TRBV30 and J usage is TRBJ1-3; TRBD1 agrees at 7 bases. The germline CDR1 and CDR2 sequences are GTSNPN and SVGIG (reference sequence). The CDR3 is 15 amino acids. With V trimmed by 3 bases and J by 3 bases, 8 bases remained unmatched. CDR3 DNA: TGTGCCTGGAGGGCCACAGGGGATCGTGGAAACACCATATATTTT. Its translation is CAWRATGDRGNTIYF.

This clone was found many times. DNA of the CDR3: TGTGCCAGCAGTATCCTTACAGGGTCTGAAAAACTGTTTTTT. This sequence encodes CASSILTGSEKLFF. This sequence joins TRBV6-5 and TRBJ1-4; D perhaps matches TRBD1 (6 bases). There are 14 residues in the CDR3. CDR1 and CDR2 (germline): MNHEY, SVGAGI. V lost 5 bases, J lost 7 bases, and 14 bases lay in between.

The chain has TRBV7-9 and TRBJ2-3; TRBD1 might be the D (6 bases). Between the trimmed V and J ends, which lost 11 bases and 1 base, there was a span of 25 bases. There are 17 residues in the CDR3. Germline V gene data show CDR1 as SEHNR and CDR2 as FQNEAQ (reference sequence). This CDR3 is CASRGIGRGSGTDTQYF. The CDR3 nucleotides read TGTGCCTCGAGAGGGATTGGCAGGGGCTCGGGCACAGATACGCAGTATTTT.

As DNA, the CDR3 is TGTGCCATCAGTGGTTCCGGACACAACACAGATACGCAGTATTTT. Its translation is CAISGSGHNTDTQYF. This chain connects TRBV10-3 to TRBJ2-3; D may be TRBD1 (5 bases). The CDR3 runs 15 residues. The V gene lost 4 bases and the J gene lost 2 bases, with 13 bases spanning the gap. Germline CDR1 and CDR2: ENHRY and SYGVKD.

The gene calls are TRBV20-1 and TRBJ2-1; D remains ambiguous. Germline-derived CDR1 and CDR2 are DFQATT and SNEGSKA (reference sequence). V lost 5 bases to trimming and J lost 4 bases, with 6 bases between them. The CDR3 runs 11 residues. Here the CDR3 DNA reads TGCAGTGCTTCTTTGTACAATGAGCAGTTCTTC. It translates to CSASLYNEQFF.

This rearrangement joins TRBV19 to TRBJ2-7; tentatively, D is TRBD1 (5 bases). Trimming left V 3 bases short and J 2 bases short, with 11 bases between. This CDR3 is 14 amino acids long. In germline, CDR1 is LNHDA, CDR2 SQIVND (reference sequence). CDR3 bases: TGTGCCAGTAGTATTACAGGTGAGCCCTACGAGCAGTACGTC. Its protein product is CASSITGEPYEQYV.

The chain carries TRBV18 and TRBJ2-7; 12 nucleotides agree with TRBD1. The junction had 3 bases not matched to a gene; V was cut back by 3 bases and J by 6 bases. Germline V CDR1 and CDR2: KGHSH, LQKENI. This CDR3 has 14 residues. The CDR3 nucleotides read TGTGCCAGCTCACCGGGACAGGGGGCCGTCGAGCAGTACTTC. The encoded protein is CASSPGQGAVEQYF.

This chain connects TRBV11-2 to TRBJ1-6; D unresolved. This CDR3 has 15 residues. Germline assignment: CDR1 SGHAT and CDR2 FQNNGV. V lost 1 base to trimming and J lost 6 bases, with 10 bases between them. The CDR3, as DNA: TGTGCCAGCAGCTTAGGTAACAGACCTAATTCACCCCTCCACTTT. This gives the protein CASSLGNRPNSPLHF.

The J gene is TRBJ2-2, the V gene TRBV15; D is undetermined. The CDR3 runs to 11 residues. V lost 9 bases and J lost 6, with 8 bases in between. Germline CDR1 reads LNHNV; CDR2 reads YYDKDF (reference sequence). CDR3 region: CATKRSGELFF. The CDR3 nucleotides read TGTGCCACTAAACGGTCCGGGGAGCTGTTTTTT.

V is TRBV19 and J is TRBJ1-2; tentatively, D is TRBD1 (6 bases). From germline, CDR1 is LNHDA and CDR2 SQIVND (reference sequence). The V end was cut by 10 bases, the J end by 8 bases, with 20 bases between. There are 13 residues in the CDR3. As DNA, the CDR3 is TGTGCCACCCAGGGCAGGGGTAGTGTGGGCTACACCTTC. Protein product: CATQGRGSVGYTF.

The genes are TRBV6-1 and TRBJ2-1; perhaps TRBD2 as D (5 bases). Germline V gene sequence: CDR1 MNHNS, CDR2 SASEGT. This CDR3 is 13 amino acids long. V was trimmed by 7 bases and J by 6 bases, leaving 13 bases between them. CDR3 residues: CASMERDTNEQFF. CDR3 DNA: TGTGCCAGCATGGAGAGGGATACCAATGAGCAGTTCTTC.

This clone was observed many times. Because the CDR3's place on the DNA is in doubt, the DNA is left out and the CDR3 is given as listed by TCRdb. The chain has TRBV7-5 and TRBJ2-1; the table's TRBD2 call for D was not verified on the DNA. TRBV7-5 is classified as a pseudogene. The CDR3 has 17 residues if both end residues are counted. The CDR3 spells CVRSPPVAGGTYNEQFF.

CDR3 nucleotides: TGTGCCACCAGTGATGGGACAGACTATGGCTACACCTTC. Its protein product is CATSDGTDYGYTF. This chain connects TRBV24-1 to TRBJ1-2, with TRBD1 matching 7 bases. From germline, CDR1 is KGHDR and CDR2 SFDVKD. This CDR3 has 13 residues. Unmatched junction bases numbered 0, after V lost 3 bases and J lost 3 bases.

The V and J genes are TRBV18 and TRBJ2-7; 7 bases match TRBD1. The junction had 5 bases not matched to a gene; V was cut back by 3 bases and J by 0 bases. The germline CDR1 and CDR2 sequences are KGHSH and LQKENI. The CDR3 covers 15 residues. CDR3 DNA sequence: TGTGCCAGCTCACCCGGGACAGCTCTCTCCTACGAGCAGTACTTC. Amino acid sequence: CASSPGTALSYEQYF.

This rearrangement joins TRBV7-3 to TRBJ2-7; perhaps TRBD1 as D (6 bases). Deletions cut 1 base from V and 3 bases from J, with 7 bases between. The CDR3 loop spans 13 amino acids. Germline CDR1 reads SGHTA; CDR2 reads FQGTGA. CDR3 sequence (DNA): TGTGCCAGCAGCTTAAACAGGGACTACGAGCAGTACTTC. This gives the protein CASSLNRDYEQYF. Looking up the rest from reference TRBV7-3 and TRBJ2-7 gives the full variable domain: GAGVSQTPSNKVTEKGKYVELRCDPISGHTALYWYRQSLGQGPEFLIYFQGTGAADDSGLPNDRFFAVRPEGSVSTLKIQRTERGDSAVYLCASSLNRDYEQYFGPGTRLTVT.

This chain connects TRBV7-2 to TRBJ2-5; no definite D call. The CDR3 has 11 amino acids. Germline V gene sequence: CDR1 SGHTA, CDR2 FQGNSA. V gave up 4 bases and J gave up 3 bases, with 3 bases separating them. This CDR3 reads CASSSKETQYF. In DNA, the CDR3 is TGTGCCAGCAGCTCCAAAGAGACCCAGTACTTC.

This chain links TRBV2 with TRBJ2-5; 9 bases map to TRBD2. CDR1 and CDR2 from the germline V gene are SNHLY and FYNNEI. The CDR3 covers 15 residues. V gave up 1 base and J gave up 4 bases; unmatched junction bases: 4. CDR3 loop: CASSEGGSGGETQYF. The CDR3 DNA is TGTGCCAGCAGTGAAGGGGGTAGCGGGGGAGAGACCCAGTACTTC.

The J gene is TRBJ1-2, the V gene TRBV5-6, with D uncertain. CDR1 is SGHDT and CDR2 is YYEEEE in the germline V gene. This CDR3 spans 14 amino acids. Trimming left V 3 bases short and J 3 bases short, with 12 bases between. The CDR3 sequence: CASSSPERDYGYTF. The CDR3 DNA reads TGTGCCAGCAGCTCTCCGGAGCGGGACTATGGCTACACCTTC.

The chain has TRBV7-8 and TRBJ2-7; TRBD2 matches at 10 bases. V was pared by 5 bases and J by 3 bases, with 7 bases of the junction left unmatched. The CDR3 length is 15 residues. Looked up from germline, CDR1 is SGHVS and CDR2 is FQNEAQ. CDR3 protein: CASSRTSGIGYEQYV. CDR3 coding DNA: TGTGCCAGCAGCAGAACTAGCGGGATCGGCTACGAGCAGTACGTC.

This chain joins TRBV3-1 (or the pseudogene TRBV3-2) and TRBJ2-1; 8 nucleotides line up with TRBD2. Trimming removed 4 bases from V and 6 bases from J; junction bases left unmatched: 11. Germline-derived CDR1 and CDR2 are LGHDT and YNNKEL (reference sequence). CDR3 length equals 16 residues. CDR3 loop: CASSRREAGVSNEQFF. CDR3 sequence (DNA): TGTGCCAGCAGCCGTAGAGAAGCGGGAGTGTCCAATGAGCAGTTCTTC.

This clone was found once. The gene calls are TRBV6-4 and TRBJ2-1; TRBD2 aligns across 13 bases. This CDR3 is built from 14 residues. Germline-derived CDR1 and CDR2 are MRHNA and SNTAGT. With V trimmed by 3 bases and J by 11 bases, 4 bases remained unmatched. DNA for the CDR3: TGTGCCAGCAGTGAAGAACTAGCGGGGGGGAAGCAGTTCTTC. It translates to CASSEELAGGKQFF.

V usage is TRBV18 and J usage is TRBJ1-3; 9 nucleotides line up with TRBD1. V dropped 4 bases and J dropped 0; count of bases not matched to a gene: 13. The germline V gene has CDR1 KGHSH and CDR2 LQKENI. The CDR3 is 19 residues long. The CDR3 loop reads CASSLRTGAQSSSGNTIYF. CDR3 coding DNA: TGTGCCAGCTCACTCCGGACAGGGGCTCAGTCGAGCTCTGGAAACACCATATATTTT.

This clone came up a few times. CDR3 bases: TGTGCCAGCAGCCGACAGGGAGACGCTGAAGCTTTCTTT. Amino acids: CASSRQGDAEAFF. This chain links TRBV12-3 or TRBV12-4 with TRBJ1-1; 7 bases are a match to TRBD1. The CDR3 totals 13 residues. Trimming took 6 bases from V and 6 from J; bases not matched to a gene: 7.

The chain recombines TRBV7-2 with TRBJ2-1; 7 bases fit TRBD1. The junction had 4 bases not matched to a gene; V was cut back by 1 base and J by 4 bases. CDR3 length: 15 residues. Germline CDR1 and CDR2: SGHTA and FQGNSA. CDR3 region: CASSLGGQRYNEQFF. CDR3 sequence (DNA): TGTGCCAGCAGCTTAGGGGGACAGCGGTACAATGAGCAGTTCTTC.

V gene TRBV18 combines with J gene TRBJ1-2; no clear D. V lost 2 bases and J 6 bases, leaving 16 bases between the germline ends. Germline CDR1 and CDR2: KGHSH and LQKENI. CDR3 length equals 15 residues. Here the CDR3 DNA reads TGTGCCAGCTCACCATATGCCCCAGGTTCGCATGGCTACACCTTC. Its translation: CASSPYAPGSHGYTF.

The chain carries TRBV7-6 and TRBJ1-2, with D maybe TRBD1 (6 bases). Germline V gene data show CDR1 as SGHVS and CDR2 as FNYEAQ. The CDR3 has 14 residues. V was pared by 3 bases and J by 6 bases, with 14 bases between. In DNA form, the CDR3 reads TGTGCCAGCAGCTTGGACAGAGGGTACGATGGCTACACCTTC. Its protein is CASSLDRGYDGYTF.

The chain uses TRBV9 and TRBJ1-6, with TRBD1 identical over 12 bases. This CDR3 contains 19 residues. Trimming at V came to 4 bases and at J to 5 bases, leaving 13 bases not matched to a gene. CDR1 is SGDLS and CDR2 is YYNGEE in the germline V gene. The CDR3 DNA reads as TGTGCCAGCAGCTCAGGCGTGGGACAGGGGGCTCATGATAATTCACCCCTCCACTTT. Translated: CASSSGVGQGAHDNSPLHF.

The J gene is TRBJ2-2, the V gene TRBV6-2 or TRBV6-3; tentative D call: TRBD2 (5 bases). This CDR3 has 16 amino acids. The germline V gene has CDR1 MNHEY and CDR2 SVGEGT. V lost 2 bases to trimming and J lost 1 base, with 11 bases between them. CDR3 protein: CASSYGWELNTGELFF. CDR3 DNA sequence: TGTGCCAGCAGTTACGGGTGGGAGTTGAACACCGGGGAGCTGTTTTTT.

The V call is TRBV18, the J call TRBJ2-3; 8 nucleotides agree with TRBD2. This CDR3 contains 16 residues. Germline-derived CDR1 and CDR2 are KGHSH and LQKENI. J gave up 4 bases and V 3 bases, and 9 bases lay outside the gene matches. The CDR3 region is CASSPLGREVPDTQYF. CDR3 nucleotides: TGTGCCAGCTCACCCCTCGGGCGGGAGGTACCAGATACGCAGTATTTT.